These 22 T cell receptor beta chains were all obtained from the same sample, sequenced in a study of cytomegalovirus exposure and HLA in healthy donors. PCR involved 60 Vbeta and 13 Jbeta primers. Some clones are missing from TCRdb's copy, which holds only in-frame ones; the method was immunoSEQ multiplex PCR. The sample has about 180,000 clones, under 85% seen once; the top ten hold about 2.9%. Sequences were obtained from PBMCs. The receptors shown here come from a male donor in good health and CMV-seronegative.

V is TRBV12-5 and J is TRBJ2-2; D gene uncertain. The CDR3 is 13 residues long. Per the germline V gene, CDR1 is LGHNT and CDR2 is FRNRAP. Trimming took off 4 bases at V and 7 bases at J, with 10 bases between the two ends. CDR3 sequence (DNA): TGTGCTAGTGGTTCGTACGAGGACGGGGAGCTGTTTTTT. Protein: CASGSYEDGELFF.

In its sample, this clone was seen a few times. V is TRBV18 and J is TRBJ2-5; D perhaps matches TRBD2 (6 bases). This CDR3 region has 14 residues. Germline V gives CDR1 KGHSH, CDR2 LQKENI. Trimming took off 8 bases at V and 2 bases at J, with 15 bases between the two ends. The DNA of the CDR3 is TGTGCCAGCGCAACGGGACTGGGTCAAGAGACCCAGTACTTC. This translates into CASATGLGQETQYF.

This clone was seen a handful of times. This chain connects TRBV5-1 to TRBJ1-6; maybe TRBD1 (5 bases). V dropped 0 bases and J dropped 5 bases, with 12 bases sitting between them. This CDR3 has 16 amino acids. CDR1 SGHRS and CDR2 YFSETQ come from the germline V gene. CDR3 nucleotides: TGCGCCAGCAGCTTGGTTGGGACGGGAGATAATTCACCCCTCCACTTT. Protein sequence: CASSLVGTGDNSPLHF.

This chain joins TRBV4-1 and TRBJ2-1, with 7 bases identical to TRBD2. The CDR3 contains 16 residues. Germline assignment: CDR1 MGHRA and CDR2 YSYEKL. V dropped 4 bases and J dropped 4; count of bases not matched to a gene: 10. CDR3 DNA sequence: TGCGCCAGCAGCCGGCTGTGGCTAGCGGTATACAATGAGCAGTTCTTC. Protein sequence: CASSRLWLAVYNEQFF.

This chain uses TRBV6-5 with TRBJ1-5, with 10 bases that match TRBD1. The V gene end was trimmed by 7 bases and the J gene end by 3 bases; junction bases not matched to a gene: 3. Germline V gives CDR1 MNHEY, CDR2 SVGAGI. This CDR3 has 14 amino acids. CDR3 in amino acids: CASKTGGSNQPQHF. The DNA for the CDR3 is TGTGCCAGCAAGACAGGGGGCTCCAATCAGCCCCAGCATTTT.

The chain recombines TRBV28 with TRBJ2-5; TRBD2 is a possible D gene (5 bases). This CDR3 region has 16 residues. The germline V gene encodes CDR1 MDHEN and CDR2 SYDVKM. V was pared by 3 bases and J by 3 bases, with 17 bases between. For the CDR3, the DNA is TGTGCCAGCAGTTTCGTCTGGACCTCGGGAAAAGAGACCCAGTACTTC. This codes for CASSFVWTSGKETQYF. The variable domain in full, with the rest retrieved from reference TRBV28 and TRBJ2-5, is DVKVTQSSRYLVKRTGEKVFLECVQDMDHENMFWYRQDPGLGLRLIYFSYDVKMKEKGDIPEGYSVSREKKERFSLILESASTNQTSMYLCASSFVWTSGKETQYFGPGTRLLVL.

This clone came up a few times. V and J are TRBV30 and TRBJ1-2, with D maybe TRBD1 (5 bases). There are 13 residues in the CDR3. Trimming pared 0 bases from V and 4 bases from J, leaving 9 bases between. Germline V CDR1 and CDR2: GTSNPN, SVGIG (reference sequence). The DNA of the CDR3 is TGTGCCTGGAGTGTAGGGCAGGGCTATGGCTACACCTTC. It codes for CAWSVGQGYGYTF.

This rearrangement joins TRBV15 to TRBJ2-4; the match to TRBD2 covers 11 bases. Germline values: CDR1 LNHNV, CDR2 YYDKDF (reference sequence). This CDR3 has 16 amino acids. V was clipped by 3 bases and J by 4 bases; unmatched bases: 5. The CDR3, as DNA: TGTGCCACCAGCAGTTCCGGGACTAGCGGTAAAAACATTCAGTACTTC. Amino acid sequence: CATSSSGTSGKNIQYF.

The CDR3 DNA is TGTGCCAGCAGTTTATATCCCCCCGCGGCCTACGAGCAGTACTTC. Amino acids: CASSLYPPAAYEQYF. This chain connects TRBV28 to TRBJ2-7; no definite D call. The CDR3 has 15 amino acids. Germline CDR1 is MDHEN and CDR2 is SYDVKM. V lost 1 base and J lost 2, with 12 bases in between. Supplemented by reference TRBV28 and TRBJ2-7, the full variable domain reads DVKVTQSSRYLVKRTGEKVFLECVQDMDHENMFWYRQDPGLGLRLIYFSYDVKMKEKGDIPEGYSVSREKKERFSLILESASTNQTSMYLCASSLYPPAAYEQYFGPGTRLTVT.

The V and J genes are TRBV7-9 and TRBJ1-4, with D possibly TRBD1 on 5 matching bases. The CDR3 runs 19 residues. Germline V gives CDR1 SEHNR, CDR2 FQNEAQ (reference sequence). V lost 6 bases, J lost 0 bases, and 23 bases lay in between. CDR3 sequence: CASSAPGRDFLATNEKLFF. The CDR3 DNA reads TGTGCCAGCAGTGCCCCCGGTAGGGACTTTCTTGCAACTAATGAAAAACTGTTTTTT.

This clone appeared a few times. The chain employs TRBV7-9 and TRBJ2-1; no clear D. Trimming shortened V by 10 bases and J by 4 bases, and 14 bases separated the two germline ends. From germline, CDR1 is SEHNR and CDR2 FQNEAQ (reference sequence). The CDR3 has 13 residues. CDR3 sequence: CAIESRIYNEQFF. CDR3 nucleotides: TGTGCCATAGAATCTCGCATTTACAATGAGCAGTTCTTC.

In this sample, this clone turned up a few times. The rearrangement links TRBV5-1 to TRBJ2-7, with TRBD1 matching over 8 bases. This CDR3 has 16 amino acids. CDR1 and CDR2 from the germline V gene are SGHRS and YFSETQ. Trimming cost V 4 bases and J 6 bases; bases outside gene matches: 15. The DNA for the CDR3 is TGCGCCAGCAGCCCAACCCCTGGACAGGGTCGAAGCGAGCAGTACTTC. This sequence encodes CASSPTPGQGRSEQYF.

Here the CDR3 reads CASSPRMTPDSPLHF. In nucleotides, the CDR3 is TGTGCCAGCAGCCCTAGGATGACTCCTGATTCACCCCTCCACTTT. The chain carries TRBV9 and TRBJ1-6; D is unclear. CDR3 length: 15 amino acids. V was cut by 4 bases and J by 8 bases, with 16 bases left in between. Looked up from germline, CDR1 is SGDLS and CDR2 is YYNGEE. The full variable domain, completed using reference TRBV9 and TRBJ1-6, is DSGVTQTPKHLITATGQRVTLRCSPRSGDLSVYWYQQSLDQGLQFLIQYYNGEERAKGNILERFSAQQFPDLHSELNLSSLELGDSALYFCASSPRMTPDSPLHFGNGTRLTVT.

The chain has TRBV4-1 and TRBJ2-1; TRBD2 aligns across 13 bases. Germline-derived CDR1 and CDR2 are MGHRA and YSYEKL. This CDR3 has 17 amino acids. V dropped 3 bases and J dropped 8; count of bases not matched to a gene: 10. The CDR3 is CASSQPFTSGRAYEQFF. In nucleotides, the CDR3 is TGCGCCAGCAGCCAGCCCTTTACTAGCGGGAGGGCTTATGAGCAGTTCTTC.

The gene calls are TRBV6-5 and TRBJ1-5, with D perhaps TRBD1 (6 bases). Trimming pared 4 bases from V and 3 bases from J, leaving 10 bases between. CDR1 is MNHEY and CDR2 is SVGAGI in the germline V gene. This CDR3 has 14 residues. The CDR3 spells CASSSRQDNQPQHF. DNA for the CDR3: TGTGCCAGCAGTTCCCGACAGGACAATCAGCCCCAGCATTTT.

In this sample, this clone turned up once. The chain carries TRBV4-2 and TRBJ2-6; maybe TRBD1 (6 bases). The germline V and J ends were trimmed by 4 bases and 2 bases, with 12 bases remaining between them. CDR1 LGHNA and CDR2 YNFKEQ come from the germline V gene. CDR3 length: 16 amino acids. The CDR3 region has the DNA TGTGCCAGCAGCCCACAGGGATTGGCTGGGGCCAACGTCCTGACTTTC. Translated, it gives CASSPQGLAGANVLTF.

This clone was seen a single time. The chain carries TRBV28 and TRBJ2-4; D uncertain. Germline assignment: CDR1 MDHEN and CDR2 SYDVKM. V shed 6 bases and J shed 8 bases, with 14 bases lying between them. This CDR3 has 13 amino acids. This chain's CDR3 is CASSLDNPHIQYF. CDR3 bases: TGTGCCAGCAGCCTTGACAATCCGCACATTCAGTACTTC.

The chain employs TRBV7-9 and TRBJ2-5; D uncertain. CDR3 length: 13 residues. V gave up 4 bases and J gave up 5 bases, with 11 bases separating them. CDR1 SEHNR and CDR2 FQNEAQ come from the germline V gene (reference sequence). The CDR3 DNA reads TGTGCCAGCAGCTCACTGACGGGTGAGACCCAGTACTTC. This gives the protein CASSSLTGETQYF.

This clone was detected a few times. In the same sample, other DNA sequences code for this CDR3. The rearrangement joins TRBV5-1 to TRBJ2-5, with a tentative D call TRBD2 (6 bases). This CDR3 comprises 14 residues. Germline V gene sequence: CDR1 SGHRS, CDR2 YFSETQ. Trimming took 4 bases from V and 4 from J, leaving 14 bases between them. CDR3 DNA: TGCGCCAGCAGCCGGGAAAAAGCGGGAGAGACCCAGTACTTC. Amino acids: CASSREKAGETQYF.

J is TRBJ2-5 and V is TRBV6-5; 10 bases line up with TRBD1. The CDR3 totals 16 residues. V was clipped by 0 bases and J by 5 bases; unmatched bases: 6. Germline V gene lookup returns CDR1 MNHEY and CDR2 SVGAGI. This CDR3 reads CASSYSGQGPRETQYF. CDR3 bases: TGTGCCAGCAGTTACTCGGGACAGGGGCCCCGGGAGACCCAGTACTTC.

This sequence joins TRBV27 and TRBJ1-5; D is possibly TRBD1 (6 bases). This CDR3 region has 14 residues. CDR1 and CDR2 from the germline V gene are MNHEY and SMNVEV (reference sequence). V dropped 1 base and J dropped 6 bases, with 10 bases sitting between them. CDR3 in DNA: TGTGCCAGCAGTTTATTACAGGGAAGTCAGCCCCAGCATTTT. It translates to CASSLLQGSQPQHF.

V usage is TRBV6-1 and J usage is TRBJ2-5, with 7 bases fitting TRBD1. The CDR3 contains 15 residues. The trim removed 3 bases at V and 1 base at J, leaving 5 bases unmatched. Germline values: CDR1 MNHNS, CDR2 SASEGT. The CDR3 DNA sequence: TGTGCCAGCAGTGAGAGGTCAGGGGGCCAAGAGACCCAGTACTTC. Amino acid sequence: CASSERSGGQETQYF.